This is a list of T cell receptor beta chains from one sample in a study of T cells in tuberculosis. Clones were sequenced by immunoSEQ multiplex PCR, and TCRdb holds only the in-frame ones, with some missing. This sample carries tens of thousands of clones, about 91% of them seen once, and the ten largest clones take approximately 6.8%. This sample comprised PBMCs, obtained at tuberculosis diagnosis. These receptors were collected from an adult with tuberculosis. The CDR3 runs from the conserved cysteine through the conserved F or W. The order of the fields is D gene, V gene, J gene, clone size, CDR3 protein, CDR3 DNA. The D gene is left open where the match is weak. Clone size, where shown, is once, few, many, or a class for clones that have expanded.

TRBD1	TRBV2	TRBJ2-7	NA	CASRTDRGLTYEQYF	TGTGCCAGCAGAACCGACAGGGGACTGACCTACGAGCAGTACTTC
NA	TRBV28	TRBJ1-5	NA	CASSFYRDDNQPQHF	TGTGCCAGCAGTTTCTACAGGGATGACAATCAGCCCCAGCATTTT
TRBD1	TRBV5-4	TRBJ1-1	NA	CASSPSSTGGSEAFF	TGTGCCAGCAGCCCAAGTAGCACAGGGGGATCTGAAGCTTTCTTT
TRBD2	TRBV11-2	TRBJ2-3	NA	CASTRDYGSTDTQYF	TGTGCCAGCACCCGGGACTATGGATCGACAGATACGCAGTATTTT
NA	TRBV28	TRBJ2-5	NA	CASALGGRQETQYF	TGTGCCAGTGCCTTAGGGGGAAGGCAAGAGACCCAGTACTTC
TRBD2	TRBV10-3	TRBJ2-1	few	CAISEGTSGHNEQFF	TGTGCCATCAGTGAAGGGACTAGCGGACACAATGAGCAGTTCTTC
NA	TRBV15	TRBJ1-5	NA	CATSGAVSNQPQHF	TGTGCCACCAGCGGGGCGGTTAGCAATCAGCCCCAGCATTTT
NA	TRBV7-3	TRBJ2-2	NA	CASSPSGTGELFF	TGTGCCAGCAGCCCCTCGGGCACCGGGGAGCTGTTTTTT
NA	TRBV6-6	TRBJ2-1	NA	CASIVASSSYNEQFF	TGTGCCAGCATCGTAGCCTCCAGCTCCTACAATGAGCAGTTCTTC
TRBD2	TRBV4-3	TRBJ2-3	NA	CASSQAGAGGRNTQYF	TGCGCCAGCAGCCAAGCTGGGGCGGGGGGGCGGAACACGCAGTATTTT
NA	TRBV12-5	TRBJ2-1	NA	CASGLVGGARNEQFF	TGTGCTAGTGGTTTGGTAGGCGGGGCGAGAAATGAGCAGTTCTTC
NA	TRBV30	TRBJ2-1	few	CAWSVQQHEQFF	TGTGCCTGGAGTGTACAGCAGCATGAGCAGTTCTTC
NA	TRBV5-1	TRBJ2-5	NA	CASRVGQGETQYF	TGCGCCAGCAGGGTGGGGCAGGGAGAGACCCAGTACTTC
NA	TRBV2	TRBJ1-2	NA	CASSEAIRAGGYTF	TGTGCCAGCAGTGAAGCGATCAGGGCGGGGGGCTACACCTTC
NA	TRBV30	TRBJ2-7	NA	CAWSVESGSYEQYF	TGTGCCTGGAGTGTAGAGAGCGGCTCCTACGAGCAGTACTTC
TRBD1	TRBV5-6	TRBJ2-7	NA	CASSWGSGTGVLAQYF	TGTGCCAGCAGCTGGGGATCCGGGACAGGGGTCTTGGCGCAGTACTTC
NA	TRBV27	TRBJ2-7	NA	CASSPLAGPYEQYF	TGTGCCAGCAGCCCCTTGGCGGGGCCCTACGAGCAGTACTTC
TRBD1	TRBV28	TRBJ1-2	NA	CASSLDRSYGYTF	TGTGCCAGCAGTTTGGACAGGAGTTATGGCTACACCTTC
TRBD1	TRBV6-5	TRBJ1-1	NA	CASSQGAEAFF	TGTGCCAGCAGCCAGGGGGCTGAAGCTTTCTTT
NA	TRBV7-6	TRBJ2-7	NA	CASIPNTATYEQYF	TGTGCCAGCATCCCTAATACCGCAACCTACGAGCAGTACTTC
TRBD1	TRBV5-5	TRBJ1-2	NA	CASSPGQGRSFYGYTF	TGTGCCAGCAGCCCTGGACAGGGGCGCTCTTTCTATGGCTACACCTTC
TRBD1	TRBV7-6	TRBJ2-1	NA	CASSSGRATGNNEQFF	TGTGCCAGCAGCTCCGGTAGGGCGACAGGGAACAATGAGCAGTTCTTC
NA	TRBV30	TRBJ1-4	NA	CAWSRPGPVGGEKLFF	TGTGCCTGGAGCCGTCCCGGCCCAGTGGGAGGTGAAAAACTGTTTTTT
TRBD1	TRBV10-3	TRBJ1-2	NA	CAISEAGQTTYGYTF	TGTGCCATCAGTGAGGCGGGACAGACAACTTACGGCTACACCTTC
TRBD2	TRBV19	TRBJ2-1	NA	CASSIRTSAGGKNEQFF	TGTGCCAGTAGTATTCGAACCTCGGCGGGAGGAAAGAATGAGCAGTTCTTC
TRBD2	TRBV6-5	TRBJ2-1	NA	CASSYGSGGFNEQFF	TGTGCCAGCAGTTACGGTAGCGGGGGGTTCAATGAGCAGTTCTTC
NA	TRBV5-1	TRBJ1-1	NA	CASSLDTLMNTEAFF	TGCGCCAGCAGCCTCGACACGTTGATGAACACTGAAGCTTTCTTT
NA	TRBV28	TRBJ1-5	NA	CASSSPRRGADQPQHF	TGTGCCAGCAGTTCCCCGCGGAGGGGTGCTGATCAGCCCCAGCATTTT
TRBD1	TRBV4-1	TRBJ2-7	NA	CASSQPRDRGHEQYF	TGCGCCAGCAGCCAGCCGAGGGACAGGGGACACGAGCAGTACTTC
NA	TRBV27	TRBJ1-4	NA	CASSFSPTATNEKLFF	TGTGCCAGCAGTTTTTCCCCGACAGCAACTAATGAAAAACTGTTTTTT
NA	TRBV9	TRBJ1-2	NA	CASSVGQGNYGYTF	TGTGCCAGCAGCGTTGGCCAGGGCAACTATGGCTACACCTTC
NA	TRBV29-1	TRBJ1-2	NA	CGGLTRIYGYTF	TGCGGAGGACTCACCCGGATCTATGGCTACACCTTC
TRBD1	TRBV18	TRBJ1-3	NA	CASSLTGGEVLSGNTIYF	TGTGCCAGCTCCCTGACAGGGGGCGAGGTCCTCTCTGGAAACACCATATATTTT
TRBD1	TRBV7-2	TRBJ1-2	NA	CASSLSGGGVSGYTF	TGTGCCAGCAGCTTATCAGGGGGCGGTGTAAGCGGCTACACCTTC
NA	TRBV9	TRBJ2-3	NA	CASSVEPGTQYF	TGTGCCAGCAGCGTAGAGCCGGGTACGCAGTATTTT
NA	TRBV30	TRBJ2-7	NA	CAWSRDSREQYF	TGTGCCTGGAGTCGGGACTCCCGCGAGCAGTACTTC
NA	TRBV7-8	TRBJ1-5	NA	CASSLQGIGNQPQHF	TGTGCCAGCAGCTTACAGGGAATTGGCAATCAGCCCCAGCATTTT
TRBD2	TRBV7-2	TRBJ2-1	NA	CASSLVLAGEQFF	TGTGCCAGCAGCTTAGTTCTAGCGGGGGAGCAGTTCTTC
TRBD1	TRBV11-2	TRBJ2-7	NA	CASSLEYRDSPYEQYF	TGTGCCAGCAGCTTAGAATACCGGGACAGCCCTTACGAGCAGTACTTC
NA	TRBV9	TRBJ2-1	NA	CASSVRLAGAYNEQFF	TGTGCCAGCAGCGTCCGACTGGCGGGGGCTTACAATGAGCAGTTCTTC
NA	TRBV5-6	TRBJ1-1	NA	CASSLEESTDTEAFF	TGTGCCAGCAGCTTGGAAGAGTCCACGGACACTGAAGCTTTCTTT
NA	TRBV27	TRBJ1-5	NA	CASSLWPPDGGQPQHF	TGTGCCAGCAGTTTATGGCCCCCCGACGGCGGTCAGCCCCAGCATTTT
TRBD1	TRBV6-5	TRBJ1-2	NA	CASSYSRTGGGYGYTF	TGTGCCAGCAGTTACTCGAGGACAGGGGGTGGCTATGGCTACACCTTC